The 28 T cell receptor beta chains given below trace back to one sample, sequenced in a study of blood T cell repertoires in COVID-19. Assay: immunoSEQ multiplex PCR; the TCRdb copy retains only in-frame clones and omits some. Seen here are some 210,000 clones, around 84% observed once, and the top ten hold roughly 4.3%. The sample was PBMCs or T cells enriched from blood (not recorded which). Receptors originate from a man younger than 40 with acute COVID-19.

The genes are TRBV30 and TRBJ1-5; D possibly corresponds to TRBD1 (6 bases). The CDR3 has 15 amino acids. Looked up from germline, CDR1 is GTSNPN and CDR2 is SVGIG (reference sequence). The V and J ends lost 2 bases and 1 base respectively, with 12 bases between them. CDR3 nucleotides: TGTGCCTGGAGTACAGGGACCTCAAGCAATCAGCCCCAGCATTTT. Protein product: CAWSTGTSSNQPQHF. Together with reference TRBV30 and TRBJ1-5, the CDR3 gives the full variable domain: SQTIHQWPATLVQPVGSPLSLECTVEGTSNPNLYWYRQAAGRGLQLLFYSVGIGQISSEVPQNLSASRPQDRQFILSSKKLLLSDSGFYLCAWSTGTSSNQPQHFGDGTRLSIL.

This chain links TRBV6-5 with TRBJ1-5; 9 bases agree with TRBD1. CDR1 and CDR2 (germline): MNHEY, SVGAGI. V dropped 6 bases and J dropped 2; count of bases not matched to a gene: 5. This CDR3 is built from 15 residues. CDR3 in DNA: TGTGCCAGCAGACATGGACAGGGGCGCAATCAGCCCCAGCATTTT. Translation: CASRHGQGRNQPQHF.

This clone was seen a single time. The rearrangement joins TRBV5-1 to TRBJ2-3, with 9 nucleotides matching TRBD2. The CDR3 sequence is 15 residues long. V lost 4 bases and J lost 1; bases outside the gene matches: 4. The germline V gene encodes CDR1 SGHRS and CDR2 YFSETQ. This CDR3 is CASSKAGGRTDTQYF. The DNA for the CDR3 is TGCGCCAGCAGCAAAGCGGGGGGCCGCACAGATACGCAGTATTTT.

This clone was recorded once. Different DNA sequences within this sample yield the same CDR3. This chain uses TRBV5-1 with TRBJ2-3, with TRBD2 matching over 7 bases. The CDR3 runs 15 residues. The germline gives CDR1 SGHRS, CDR2 YFSETQ. Trimming cost V 2 bases and J 2 bases; bases outside gene matches: 5. The CDR3 spells CASSLRGVNTDTQYF. CDR3 coding DNA: TGCGCCAGCAGCTTACGGGGGGTTAACACAGATACGCAGTATTTT.

The CDR3 here is CASSLAGLAGAGDTQYF. The CDR3 nucleotides are TGTGCCAGCAGCTTGGCGGGCTTGGCGGGGGCGGGGGATACGCAGTATTTT. This rearrangement joins TRBV5-4 to TRBJ2-3; perhaps TRBD2 as D (7 bases). The CDR3 contains 17 residues. From germline, CDR1 is SGHNT and CDR2 YYREEE (reference sequence). The germline V and J ends were trimmed by 0 bases and 6 bases, with 20 bases remaining between them.

V is TRBV19 and J is TRBJ2-1; D gene uncertain. The germline gives CDR1 LNHDA, CDR2 SQIVND (reference sequence). The CDR3 runs 16 residues. V was shortened by 1 base and J by 9 bases, with 19 bases between the two germline ends. CDR3 protein: CASSIVGEWVYAEQFF. The CDR3 region has the DNA TGTGCCAGTAGTATAGTAGGAGAATGGGTCTACGCTGAGCAGTTCTTC. The complete variable domain, with remaining parts taken from reference TRBV19 and TRBJ2-1, reads DGGITQSPKYLFRKEGQNVTLSCEQNLNHDAMYWYRQDPGQGLRLIYYSQIVNDFQKGDIAEGYSVSREKKESFPLTVTSAQKNPTAFYLCASSIVGEWVYAEQFFGPGTRLTVL.

The V gene is TRBV5-1, the J gene TRBJ1-5; D might be TRBD1 (5 bases). The CDR3 runs to 16 residues. The V end was cut by 4 bases, the J end by 6 bases, with 20 bases between. Looked up from germline, CDR1 is SGHRS and CDR2 is YFSETQ. As DNA, the CDR3 is TGCGCCAGCAGCAAGAGACCAGGGAATCAGGGTCAGCCCCAGCATTTT. Translation: CASSKRPGNQGQPQHF.

CDR3 loop: CASSQAGGTGNTIYF. The CDR3 region has the DNA TGTGCCAGCAGCCAAGCGGGAGGGACTGGAAACACCATATATTTT. This chain joins TRBV4-2 and TRBJ1-3; D remains unclear. This CDR3 has 15 amino acids. With 1 base removed from V and 2 bases from J, the gap between germline ends came to 9 bases. Germline loops: CDR1 LGHNA, CDR2 YNFKEQ.

The J gene is TRBJ1-1, the V gene TRBV27; D is ambiguous. The CDR3 totals 15 residues. Germline CDR1 and CDR2: MNHEY and SMNVEV (reference sequence). V lost 1 base and J 0 bases, leaving 9 bases between the germline ends. CDR3 sequence reads: CASSLYPSMNTEAFF. The CDR3 DNA is TGTGCCAGCAGTTTATATCCGAGTATGAACACTGAAGCTTTCTTT.

This clone occurred a few times. This chain uses TRBV5-4 with TRBJ2-7, with TRBD2 matching 8 bases. Trimming cost V 2 bases and J 0 bases; bases outside gene matches: 7. Germline CDR1 reads SGHNT; CDR2 reads YYREEE (reference sequence). CDR3 length equals 16 residues. As DNA, the CDR3 is TGTGCCAGCAGCTTCGCCAGCGGGGGCCTCTCCTACGAGCAGTACTTC. Translated, it gives CASSFASGGLSYEQYF.

The CDR3 DNA reads as TGTGCAAGTCGCCTCGCCAGGGGGCGGACAGATACGCAGTATTTT. Encoded protein: CASRLARGRTDTQYF. The V and J genes are TRBV12-2 and TRBJ2-3; TRBD1, the table's D call, lacks a check against the DNA. TRBV12-2 is deemed a pseudogene. CDR3 size: 15 residues.

The chain uses TRBV6-6 and TRBJ1-6; TRBD1 matches at 9 bases. V shed 6 bases and J 10 bases; nucleotides not matched to a gene: 7. Germline V gene data show CDR1 as MNHNY and CDR2 as SVGAGI (reference sequence). This CDR3 region has 14 residues. The CDR3 sequence is CASSGTGLGSPLHF. The CDR3 DNA sequence: TGTGCCAGCAGCGGGACAGGGTTAGGATCACCCCTCCACTTT.

V and J are TRBV7-2 and TRBJ1-2; the D is unclear. This CDR3 is built from 13 residues. Germline V lookup: CDR1 SGHTA, CDR2 FQGNSA. Deletions cut 5 bases from V and 7 bases from J, with 14 bases between. The CDR3 DNA follows: TGTGCCAGCAGCGCCCCGGGGAGGAGTGGCTACACCTTC. Residues: CASSAPGRSGYTF.

This clone has just one count. The chain has TRBV4-1 and TRBJ1-1, with D tentatively TRBD1 (6 bases). CDR3 length: 13 amino acids. Trimming pared 4 bases from V and 10 bases from J, leaving 16 bases between. The germline V gene has CDR1 MGHRA and CDR2 YSYEKL. The CDR3 region is CASSLSGQRGAFF. CDR3 bases: TGCGCCAGCAGCCTCTCAGGACAGCGGGGAGCTTTCTTT.

The rearrangement joins TRBV25-1 to TRBJ1-1; no clear D. The CDR3 contains 14 residues. The V end was cut by 5 bases, the J end by 3 bases, with 13 bases between. Germline V gene lookup returns CDR1 MGHDK and CDR2 SYGVNS. CDR3 DNA sequence: TGTGCCAGCAGTACAGCCGGGAAGGACACTGAAGCTTTCTTT. Protein: CASSTAGKDTEAFF.

The gene calls are TRBV4-1 and TRBJ1-1; possible D gene TRBD1, 5 bases. This CDR3 has 15 residues. Trimming took 4 bases from V and 1 from J, leaving 13 bases between them. Germline V CDR1 and CDR2: MGHRA, YSYEKL. CDR3 in DNA: TGCGCCAGCAGCCTAACGGGACTGGGGAACACTGAAGCTTTCTTT. It translates to CASSLTGLGNTEAFF.

The chain uses TRBV9 and TRBJ2-2; TRBD2 agrees at 8 bases. V was clipped by 3 bases and J by 0 bases; unmatched bases: 10. This CDR3 has 18 residues. Germline CDR1 and CDR2: SGDLS and YYNGEE. DNA for the CDR3: TGTGCCAGCAGCGGGGACTGGCGGGGGGACTCGAACACCGGGGAGCTGTTTTTT. Protein product: CASSGDWRGDSNTGELFF.

This chain connects TRBV7-3 to TRBJ1-1; D is perhaps TRBD1 (6 bases). This CDR3 region has 18 residues. The germline V gene encodes CDR1 SGHTA and CDR2 FQGTGA. With 4 bases removed from V and 0 bases from J, the gap between germline ends came to 21 bases. Here the CDR3 reads CASSSKREGVPMNTEAFF. CDR3 sequence (DNA): TGTGCCAGCAGCTCCAAGAGGGAGGGGGTCCCTATGAACACTGAAGCTTTCTTT.

This chain's CDR3 is CASSERGGNYGYTF. CDR3 DNA sequence: TGTGCCAGCAGTGAAAGAGGCGGGAACTATGGCTACACCTTC. The chain is built from TRBV6-1 and TRBJ1-2; no definite D call. In germline, CDR1 is MNHNS, CDR2 SASEGT. The CDR3 consists of 14 residues. V was cut by 2 bases and J by 2 bases, with 9 bases left in between.

V usage is TRBV6-5 and J usage is TRBJ1-2, with D possibly TRBD1 on 6 matching bases. This CDR3 has 13 residues. Per germline, CDR1 MNHEY and CDR2 SVGAGI. Trimming removed 6 bases at V and 8 bases at J, with 16 bases between. Here the CDR3 DNA reads TGTGCCAGCAGGCTCCCGGGAGGGGGGGGCTACACCTTC. This encodes CASRLPGGGGYTF.

The V and J genes are TRBV7-6 and TRBJ1-1, with D perhaps TRBD1 (5 bases). The ends were cut back, 6 bases at V and 1 base at J, with 18 bases in the middle. Germline lookup yields CDR1 SGHVS and CDR2 FNYEAQ. This CDR3 has 16 residues. The DNA for the CDR3 is TGTGCCAGCAGTACCCCGGCAGGGCTGGGGAACACTGAAGCTTTCTTT. It is translated as CASSTPAGLGNTEAFF.

This clone has just a few counts. The rearrangement links TRBV18 to TRBJ1-1, with a tentative D call TRBD1 (6 bases). Germline CDR1 reads KGHSH; CDR2 reads LQKENI. The length of the CDR3 is 16 residues. V was pared by 3 bases and J by 3 bases, with 17 bases between. CDR3 DNA: TGTGCCAGCTCACCGTTACAGACAGGTTGGTACACTGAAGCTTTCTTT. It yields the protein CASSPLQTGWYTEAFF.

The CDR3 sequence: CASSSRDTLLPEAFF. The CDR3 DNA reads TGCGCCAGCAGCTCCCGGGACACCCTACTCCCTGAAGCTTTCTTT. This chain connects TRBV5-1 to TRBJ1-1; maybe TRBD1 (6 bases). V gave up 3 bases and J gave up 6 bases, with 18 bases separating them. Germline CDR1 is SGHRS and CDR2 is YFSETQ. The CDR3 has 15 residues.

The chain couples TRBV7-3 to TRBJ2-2; no reliable D call. V gave up 4 bases and J gave up 6 bases, with 3 bases separating them. Germline V lookup: CDR1 SGHTA, CDR2 FQGTGA. CDR3 length: 11 amino acids. In DNA form, the CDR3 reads TGTGCCAGCAGCTCTTCCGGGGAGCTGTTTTTT. As protein: CASSSSGELFF.

The rearrangement uses TRBV29-1 and TRBJ1-2; no definite D call. This CDR3 has 15 amino acids. The ends were cut back, 2 bases at V and 6 bases at J, with 19 bases in the middle. The germline V gene encodes CDR1 SQVTM and CDR2 ANQGSEA. For the CDR3, the DNA is TGCAGCGTTGAATTAAGAAGAGTAGAGTTTGATGGCTACACCTTC. Protein sequence: CSVELRRVEFDGYTF.

This chain uses TRBV28 with TRBJ1-2; 7 nucleotides line up with TRBD1. This CDR3 has 13 residues. The V gene end was trimmed by 4 bases and the J gene end by 4 bases; junction bases not matched to a gene: 3. Germline CDR1 MDHEN, CDR2 SYDVKM. CDR3 amino acids: CASSSGQIYGYTF. CDR3 nucleotides: TGTGCCAGCAGTTCGGGACAGATCTATGGCTACACCTTC.

The chain couples TRBV12-3 or TRBV12-4 to TRBJ1-4; TRBD1 matches 7 bases. V gave up 7 bases and J gave up 4 bases; unmatched junction bases: 3. CDR3 length: 13 amino acids. The CDR3 protein is CASTGQFNEKLFF. CDR3 coding DNA: TGTGCCAGCACGGGACAGTTTAATGAAAAACTGTTTTTT.

V is TRBV30 and J is TRBJ2-2; no clear D gene. Germline V gives CDR1 GTSNPN, CDR2 SVGIG (reference sequence). The CDR3 spans 15 residues. Trimming left V 0 bases short and J 3 bases short, with 11 bases between. The CDR3 region is CAWSVSGHDTGELFF. The DNA for the CDR3 is TGTGCCTGGAGTGTTAGTGGGCACGACACCGGGGAGCTGTTTTTT.